The present TCR beta chain was sequenced within a study of shared clonotypes between healthy human individuals. Study at large: For every donor, three CD4 naive, three CD4 memory, two CD8 naive and one CD8 memory plates were used. Findings and caveats of the study: Across subsets, estimated richness was generally greater for naive than for memory populations. Specimens sampled were limited to blood, with tissue repertoires likely differing.

Details on this clone: Its target is not known.

Germline CDR1 and CDR2: KGHSH and LQKENI. This CDR3 spans 14 amino acids. Between the trimmed V and J ends, which lost 5 bases and 4 bases, there was a span of 13 bases. The authors split each subset's genomic DNA evenly across several immunoSEQ plates. Data came from immunoSEQ multiplex PCR; TCRdb stores just in-frame clones and leaves some out. The sample carries more than 400,000 clones, less than 96% recorded once. The chain combines TRBV18 with TRBJ2-3; tentatively, D is TRBD1 (7 bases). The specimen sequenced was naive CD4+ T cells sorted from blood. Subset: CD45RA+ positively selected. The TCR sequence derives from a woman in her twenties or thirties in good health. CDR3 sequence (DNA): TGTGCCAGCTCAGACAGGGAGGTGGCAGATACGCAGTATTTT. It yields the protein CASSDREVADTQYF.